The 10 T cell receptor beta chains in this list originate from one sample, sequenced in a study of shared clonotypes between healthy human individuals. Produced via immunoSEQ multiplex PCR; TCRdb's table is partial and in-frame only. The table lists fewer than 1.6 million clones, 97% to 99% of them singletons. Sequencing used naive CD4+ T cells sorted from blood. Subset defined: CD45RA+ positively selected. These receptors originate from a man younger than 40 in good health.

CDR3 DNA: TGTGCCAGCAGCCGTTTCCAGGCAGGTACGGGGGAGCAGTACTTC. Translated: CASSRFQAGTGEQYF. The V call is TRBV7-8, the J call TRBJ2-7, with D maybe TRBD2 (5 bases). V gave up 5 bases and J gave up 7 bases, with 21 bases separating them. The CDR3 is 15 amino acids. Germline-derived CDR1 and CDR2 are SGHVS and FQNEAQ.

The CDR3 DNA reads as TGTGCCAGCAGTCAGGGGGATCAGCCCCAGCATTTT. Translating it yields CASSQGDQPQHF. The rearrangement joins TRBV6-5 to TRBJ1-5; TRBD1 matches at 7 bases. The J segment lost 5 bases and the V segment lost 5 bases, leaving 0 bases of the junction unmatched. The CDR3 sequence is 12 residues long. Germline V gene data show CDR1 as MNHEY and CDR2 as SVGAGI.

CDR3 bases: TGTGCCAGCAGGCACCCCCCAAATGACGGGGCTTTCTTT. Translation gives CASRHPPNDGAFF. The V call is TRBV6-6, the J call TRBJ1-1; D is undetermined. The germline V gene has CDR1 MNHNY and CDR2 SVGAGI (reference sequence). V lost 6 bases to trimming and J lost 11 bases, with 19 bases between them. CDR3 size: 13 residues.

J is TRBJ2-7 and V is TRBV7-2; no clear D. Germline V gene sequence: CDR1 SGHTA, CDR2 FQGNSA. The CDR3 is made up of 12 amino acids. Deletions cut 3 bases from V and 7 bases from J, with 10 bases between. The CDR3 region is CASSLRSREQYF. CDR3 in DNA: TGTGCCAGCAGCTTGCGGTCTCGGGAGCAGTACTTC.

The chain uses TRBV4-3 and TRBJ2-2; perhaps TRBD1 as D (5 bases). V was shortened by 3 bases and J by 4 bases, with 18 bases between the two germline ends. Germline V CDR1 and CDR2: LGHNA, YSLEER. This CDR3 is 17 amino acids long. CDR3 loop: CASSHQTDVFGTGELFF. CDR3 DNA: TGCGCCAGCAGCCACCAGACAGACGTCTTCGGCACCGGGGAGCTGTTTTTT.

The V gene is TRBV6-1, the J gene TRBJ2-7, with 7 bases identical to TRBD2. The CDR3 is 13 amino acids. V was pared by 6 bases and J by 7 bases, with 9 bases of the junction left unmatched. The germline V gene has CDR1 MNHNS and CDR2 SASEGT. The CDR3 DNA is TGTGCCAGCAGGGGGGGGACCATGAGGGAGCAGTACTTC. Translated: CASRGGTMREQYF.

Note on this clone: In the same sample, other DNA sequences code for this CDR3. The genes are TRBV10-3 and TRBJ2-5; D unclear. The CDR3 length is 13 residues. Trimming removed 3 bases from V and 0 bases from J, with 5 bases in between. CDR1 is ENHRY and CDR2 is SYGVKD in the germline V gene. Here the CDR3 reads CAISDGDQETQYF. The CDR3 DNA follows: TGTGCCATCAGTGATGGTGACCAAGAGACCCAGTACTTC.

The rearrangement joins TRBV28 to TRBJ2-7; no reliable D call. The V and J ends lost 3 bases and 2 bases respectively, with 5 bases between them. This CDR3 comprises 12 residues. The germline CDR1 and CDR2 sequences are MDHEN and SYDVKM. This CDR3 is CASSFWTYEQYF. For the CDR3, the DNA is TGTGCCAGCAGTTTTTGGACCTACGAGCAGTACTTC.

This sequence joins TRBV9 and TRBJ2-1; perhaps TRBD2 as D (6 bases). The CDR3 sequence is 16 residues long. The ends were cut back, 0 bases at V and 4 bases at J, with 14 bases in the middle. Germline CDR1 and CDR2: SGDLS and YYNGEE. The CDR3 DNA reads as TGTGCCAGCAGCGTAGATTCGGGGGTTTTATACAATGAGCAGTTCTTC. Its translation is CASSVDSGVLYNEQFF.

V gene TRBV15 combines with J gene TRBJ2-1; D might be TRBD1 (6 bases). Germline-derived CDR1 and CDR2 are LNHNV and YYDKDF (reference sequence). The length of the CDR3 is 13 residues. The V end was cut by 5 bases, the J end by 10 bases, with 15 bases between. The CDR3 DNA reads TGTGCCACCAGCCAGGGGTGGGAATCGGAGCAGTTCTTC. Translating gives CATSQGWESEQFF. Filled out from reference TRBV15 and TRBJ2-1, the complete variable domain reads DAMVIQNPRYQVTQFGKPVTLSCSQTLNHNVMYWYQQKSSQAPKLLFHYYDKDFNNEADTPDNFQSRRPNTSFCFLDIRSPGLGDTAMYLCATSQGWESEQFFGPGTRLTVL.